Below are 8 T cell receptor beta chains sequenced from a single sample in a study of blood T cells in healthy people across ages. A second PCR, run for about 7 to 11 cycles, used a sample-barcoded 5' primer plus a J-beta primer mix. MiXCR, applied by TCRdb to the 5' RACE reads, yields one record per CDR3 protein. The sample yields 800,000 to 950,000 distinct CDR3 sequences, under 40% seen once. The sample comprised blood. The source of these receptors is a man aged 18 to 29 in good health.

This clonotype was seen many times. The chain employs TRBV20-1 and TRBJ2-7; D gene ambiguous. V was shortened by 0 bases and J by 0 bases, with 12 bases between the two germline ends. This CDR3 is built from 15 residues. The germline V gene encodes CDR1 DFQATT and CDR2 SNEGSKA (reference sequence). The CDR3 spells CSARDGRRSSYEQYF. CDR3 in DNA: TGCAGTGCTAGAGATGGGCGTAGAAGCTCCTACGAGCAGTACTTC.

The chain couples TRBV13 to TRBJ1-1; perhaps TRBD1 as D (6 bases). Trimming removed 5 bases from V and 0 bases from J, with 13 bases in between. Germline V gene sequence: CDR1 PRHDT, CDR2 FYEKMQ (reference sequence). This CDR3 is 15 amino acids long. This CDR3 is CASSVRGGMNTEAFF. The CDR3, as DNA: TGTGCCAGCAGCGTTAGAGGGGGGATGAACACTGAAGCTTTCTTT.

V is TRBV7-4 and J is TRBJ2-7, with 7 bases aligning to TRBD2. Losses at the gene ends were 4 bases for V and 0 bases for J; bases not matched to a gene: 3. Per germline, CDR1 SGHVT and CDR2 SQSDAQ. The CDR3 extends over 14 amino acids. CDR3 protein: CASSCRLASYEQYF. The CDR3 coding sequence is TGTGCCAGCAGCTGTCGACTAGCCTCCTACGAGCAGTACTTC.

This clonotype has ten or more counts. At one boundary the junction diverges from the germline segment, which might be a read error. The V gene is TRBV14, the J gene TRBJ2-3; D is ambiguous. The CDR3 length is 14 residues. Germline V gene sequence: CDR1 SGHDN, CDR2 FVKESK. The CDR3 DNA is TGCGCCAGCAGCCAAGACCTTGCCACAGATACGCAGTATTTT. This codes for CASSQDLATDTQYF.

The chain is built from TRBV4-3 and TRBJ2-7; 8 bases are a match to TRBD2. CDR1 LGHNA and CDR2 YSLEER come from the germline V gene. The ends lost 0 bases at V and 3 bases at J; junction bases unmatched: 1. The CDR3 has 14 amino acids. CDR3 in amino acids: CASSQDAGGYEQYF. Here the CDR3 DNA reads TGCGCCAGCAGCCAAGATGCGGGGGGCTACGAGCAGTACTTC.

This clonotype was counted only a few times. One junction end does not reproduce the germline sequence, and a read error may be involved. The CDR3 protein is CSARVIRDSLVAFF. CDR3 nucleotide sequence: TGCAGTGCGAGAGTTATCCGGGACTCCTTAGTGGCTTTCTTT. The chain combines TRBV20-1 with TRBJ1-1; D is perhaps TRBD1 (5 bases). Germline-derived CDR1 and CDR2 are DFQATT and SNEGSKA (reference sequence). This CDR3 contains 14 residues.

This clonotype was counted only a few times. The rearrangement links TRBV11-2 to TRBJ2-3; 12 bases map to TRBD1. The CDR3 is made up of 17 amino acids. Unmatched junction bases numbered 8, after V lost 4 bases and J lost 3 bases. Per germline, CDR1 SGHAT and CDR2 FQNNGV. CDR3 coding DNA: TGTGCCAGCAGCTCCCCGGGACAGGGGGCTTGGACAGATACGCAGTATTTT. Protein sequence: CASSSPGQGAWTDTQYF.

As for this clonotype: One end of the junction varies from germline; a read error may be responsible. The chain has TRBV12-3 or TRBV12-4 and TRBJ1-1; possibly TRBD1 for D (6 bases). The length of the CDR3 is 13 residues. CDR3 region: CVSTRTANTEAFF. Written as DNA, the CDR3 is TGTGTCAGCACCAGGACAGCTAACACTGAAGCTTTCTTT.